This entry describes one T cell receptor beta chain. This table comes from immunoSEQ multiplex PCR, and its TCRdb copy is limited to in-frame clones, with some not included. The sample has just over 65,000 clones; nearly 90% are singletons. V was clipped by 4 bases and J by 3 bases, with 8 bases between them. Germline V gives CDR1 SGHDT, CDR2 YYEEEE. This CDR3 comprises 12 residues. This record comes from a study of blood T cell repertoires in COVID-19. This rearrangement joins TRBV5-6 to TRBJ2-7; no firm D call. Sequencing was performed on peripheral blood. This sequence originates from a man between 60 and 75 years old with acute or convalescent COVID-19. CDR3 sequence reads: CASSLPGYEQYF. CDR3 DNA sequence: TGTGCCAGCAGCCTCCCCGGCTACGAGCAGTACTTC.